This TCR beta chain was identified during a study of identical twins. TCRdb reanalysed the 5' RACE reads using MiXCR and keeps one entry per CDR3 protein. The data hold around 570,000 distinct CDR3 sequences, with 9.6% observed a single time. General observations from the study: The authors drew conclusions from cross-sectional statistical analysis rather than following the same donors.

The CDR3 has 16 residues. V gave up 2 bases and J gave up 1 base, with 12 bases separating them. Per germline, CDR1 MNHEY and CDR2 SVGAGI. Many counts were recorded for this clonotype. No antigen is known for it. The sample was also linked to a second study, of yellow fever vaccine responses in identical twins.

The J gene is TRBJ2-1, the V gene TRBV6-5; D might be TRBD1 (5 bases). This TCR came from a woman aged 18 to 35 in good health. The sequenced material came from PBMCs. As DNA, the CDR3 is TGTGCCAGCAGTTACGCTAATCAGGGATCCTACAATGAGCAGTTCTTC. Its protein is CASSYANQGSYNEQFF.